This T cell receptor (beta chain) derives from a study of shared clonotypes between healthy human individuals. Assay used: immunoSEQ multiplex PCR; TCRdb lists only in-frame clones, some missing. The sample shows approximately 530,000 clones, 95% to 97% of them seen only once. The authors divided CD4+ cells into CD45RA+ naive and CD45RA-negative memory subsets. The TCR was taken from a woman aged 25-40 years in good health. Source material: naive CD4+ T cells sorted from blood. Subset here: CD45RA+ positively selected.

The CDR3 protein is CASSHLDRAYNEQFF. The CDR3 DNA is TGCGCCAGCAGCCACCTGGACAGGGCCTACAATGAGCAGTTCTTC. The chain couples TRBV4-1 to TRBJ2-1, with 8 bases aligning to TRBD1. V lost 3 bases to trimming and J lost 2 bases; unmatched junction nucleotides: 3. The germline gives CDR1 MGHRA, CDR2 YSYEKL. This CDR3 comprises 15 residues.